The rows below give T cell receptor beta chains drawn from one sample of a study of T cells and Merkel cell carcinoma outcomes. Profiling relied on immunoSEQ multiplex PCR, and the TCRdb table lists in-frame clones only, not all of them. The repertoire consists of around 1,700 clones, with 70% to 90% occurring once and the leading ten covering 3.5% to 4.5%. Material: tumor tissue from Merkel cell carcinoma. The source is a human donor with Merkel cell carcinoma. CDR3s leave out the opening cysteine and the closing phenylalanine or tryptophan. Fields, in order: J gene, clone size, V gene, CDR3 protein. Some rows have no size entry. The others give once, few or many, or a class for an expanded clone.

TRBJ2-7	.	TRBV14	ASSNGQDYEQY
TRBJ2-2	.	TRBV14	VSSQDPGGFGELF
TRBJ2-3	.	TRBV27	ASSLLAGVADTQY
TRBJ1-1	few	TRBV9	ASSVGPVIMNTEAF
TRBJ2-7	.	TRBV5-1	ASSGGQGWEQY
TRBJ2-3	.	TRBV5-1	ASSSTDTQY
TRBJ1-1	.	TRBV9	ASSVVLNMNTEAF
TRBJ2-6	.	TRBV27	ASSQWGGLGAGANVLT
TRBJ2-5	.	TRBV9	ASSPSTGEETQY
TRBJ2-1	.	TRBV6-4	ASSDSTDNEQF
TRBJ2-5	.	TRBV18	ASSSGGEETQY
TRBJ1-6	few	TRBV11-2	ASSLAGTPGSYNSPLH
TRBJ1-5	.	TRBV15	ATSRAAEINQPQH
TRBJ1-3	.	TRBV15	ATSTGTGAGNTIY
TRBJ1-2	.	TRBV6-5	ASSYSLGTENYGYT
TRBJ2-3	.	TRBV6-6	ASRFGGTQY
TRBJ1-1	.	TRBV9	ASSVNNLNTEAF
TRBJ1-2	once	TRBV5-1	ASSPLSGGEYGYT
TRBJ2-2	once	TRBV9	ASSPPSGDITGELF
TRBJ2-7	.	TRBV7-8	ASSSSGLAGVEQY
TRBJ1-1	.	TRBV6-5	ASTAGRITEAF
TRBJ1-2	.	TRBV25-1	ASSAHQGGGGYT